This T cell receptor (beta chain) stems from a study of blood T cell repertoires in COVID-19. With V trimmed by 6 bases and J by 4 bases, 5 bases remained unmatched. This CDR3 contains 13 residues. Recovered Cohort 3 donors showed two negative PCRs, clearance, or symptom resolution. Only in-frame clones appear in the TCRdb table, and some are missing; sequencing was by immunoSEQ multiplex PCR. This sample has fewer than 300,000 clones, with about 93% found just once. Sequencing was performed on PBMCs or T cells enriched from blood (not recorded which). The sequence came from a woman aged 30 to 39 who had recovered from COVID-19. V gene TRBV5-7 combines with J gene TRBJ2-3; 7 bases are shared with TRBD1. TRBV5-7 is an ORF, with its function uncertain. CDR3: CASTNRGPDTQYF. CDR3 in DNA: TGTGCCAGCACCAATAGGGGGCCAGATACGCAGTATTTT.